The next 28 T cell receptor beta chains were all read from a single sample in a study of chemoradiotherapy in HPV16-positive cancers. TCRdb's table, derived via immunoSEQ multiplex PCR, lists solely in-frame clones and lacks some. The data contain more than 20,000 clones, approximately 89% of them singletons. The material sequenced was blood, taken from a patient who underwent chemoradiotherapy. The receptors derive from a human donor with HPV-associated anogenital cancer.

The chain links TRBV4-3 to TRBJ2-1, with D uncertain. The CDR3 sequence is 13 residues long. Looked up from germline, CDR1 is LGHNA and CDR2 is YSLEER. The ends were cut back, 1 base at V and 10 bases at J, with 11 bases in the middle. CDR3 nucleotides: TGCGCCAGCAGCCAAGGCAGACTGAGCGAGCAGTTCTTC. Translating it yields CASSQGRLSEQFF.

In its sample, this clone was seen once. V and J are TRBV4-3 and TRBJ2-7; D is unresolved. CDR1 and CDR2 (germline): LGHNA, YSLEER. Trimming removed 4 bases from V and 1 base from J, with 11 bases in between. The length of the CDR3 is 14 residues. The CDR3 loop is CASSRDWSSYEQYF. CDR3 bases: TGCGCCAGCAGCCGGGATTGGAGTTCCTACGAGCAGTACTTC.

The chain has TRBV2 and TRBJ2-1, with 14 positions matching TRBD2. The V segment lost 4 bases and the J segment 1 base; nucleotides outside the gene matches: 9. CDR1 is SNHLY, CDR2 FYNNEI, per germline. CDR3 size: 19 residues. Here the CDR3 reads CASSGGLAGETGSYNEQFF. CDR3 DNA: TGTGCCAGCAGTGGGGGACTAGCGGGAGAGACGGGATCCTACAATGAGCAGTTCTTC.

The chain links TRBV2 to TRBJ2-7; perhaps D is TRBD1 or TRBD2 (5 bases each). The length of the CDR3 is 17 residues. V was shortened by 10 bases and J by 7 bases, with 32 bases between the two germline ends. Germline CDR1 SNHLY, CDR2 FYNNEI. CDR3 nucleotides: TGTGCCATCGAAACCGTCGCCGGGGCAGCCCTTTCGGGGGAGCAGTACTTC. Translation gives CAIETVAGAALSGEQYF.

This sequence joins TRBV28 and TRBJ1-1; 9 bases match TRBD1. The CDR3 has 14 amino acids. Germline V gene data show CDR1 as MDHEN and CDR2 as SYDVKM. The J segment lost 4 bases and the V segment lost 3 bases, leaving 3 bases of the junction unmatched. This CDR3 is CASSFDRGSTEAFF. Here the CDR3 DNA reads TGTGCCAGCAGTTTCGACAGGGGGAGCACTGAAGCTTTCTTT.

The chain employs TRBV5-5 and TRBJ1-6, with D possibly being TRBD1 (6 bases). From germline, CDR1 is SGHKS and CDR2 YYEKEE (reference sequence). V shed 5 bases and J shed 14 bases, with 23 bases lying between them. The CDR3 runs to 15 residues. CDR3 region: CASSPTTGGLGSLHF. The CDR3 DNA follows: TGTGCCAGCAGTCCGACGACGGGGGGCCTGGGTTCCCTCCACTTT.

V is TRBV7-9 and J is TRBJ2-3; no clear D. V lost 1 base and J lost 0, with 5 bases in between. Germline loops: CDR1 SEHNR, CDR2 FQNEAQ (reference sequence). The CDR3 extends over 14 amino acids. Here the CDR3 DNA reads TGTGCCAGCAGCTTAGTTGGGAGCACAGATACGCAGTATTTT. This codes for CASSLVGSTDTQYF.

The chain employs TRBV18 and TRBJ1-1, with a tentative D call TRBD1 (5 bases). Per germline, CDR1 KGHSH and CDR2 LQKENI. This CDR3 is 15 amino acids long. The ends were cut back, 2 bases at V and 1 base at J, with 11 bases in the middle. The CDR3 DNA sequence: TGTGCCAGCTCACCAAGAACAGGCGAGAACACTGAAGCTTTCTTT. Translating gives CASSPRTGENTEAFF. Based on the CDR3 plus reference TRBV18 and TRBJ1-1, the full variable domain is NAGVMQNPRHLVRRRGQEARLRCSPMKGHSHVYWYRQLPEEGLKFMVYLQKENIIDESGMPKERFSAEFPKEGPSILRIQQVVRGDSAAYFCASSPRTGENTEAFFGQGTRLTVV.

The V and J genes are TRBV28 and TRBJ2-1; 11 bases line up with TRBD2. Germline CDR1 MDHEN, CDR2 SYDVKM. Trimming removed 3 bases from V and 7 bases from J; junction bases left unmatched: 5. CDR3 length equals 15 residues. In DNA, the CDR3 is TGTGCCAGCAGTTTTCTAGCGGGAGGCGGTAATGAGCAGTTCTTC. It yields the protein CASSFLAGGGNEQFF.

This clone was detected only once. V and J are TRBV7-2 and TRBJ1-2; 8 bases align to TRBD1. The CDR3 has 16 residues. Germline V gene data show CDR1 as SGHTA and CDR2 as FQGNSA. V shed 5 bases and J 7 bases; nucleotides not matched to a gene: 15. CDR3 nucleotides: TGTGCCAGCAGCCATTCCCTATTAGGACAGGGTGGTGGCTACACCTTC. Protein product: CASSHSLLGQGGGYTF.

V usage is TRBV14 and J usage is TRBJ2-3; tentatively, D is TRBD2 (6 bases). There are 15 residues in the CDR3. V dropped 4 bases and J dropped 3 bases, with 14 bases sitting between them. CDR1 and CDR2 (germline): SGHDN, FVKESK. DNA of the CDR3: TGTGCCAGCAGCCCAGGACTACCTAGGACAGATACGCAGTATTTT. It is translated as CASSPGLPRTDTQYF.

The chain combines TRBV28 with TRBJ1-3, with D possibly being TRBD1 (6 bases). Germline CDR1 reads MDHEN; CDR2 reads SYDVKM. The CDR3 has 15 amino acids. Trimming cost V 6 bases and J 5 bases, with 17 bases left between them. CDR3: CASSPSGARRNTIYF. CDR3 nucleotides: TGTGCCAGCAGCCCATCGGGGGCTAGAAGAAACACCATATATTTT.

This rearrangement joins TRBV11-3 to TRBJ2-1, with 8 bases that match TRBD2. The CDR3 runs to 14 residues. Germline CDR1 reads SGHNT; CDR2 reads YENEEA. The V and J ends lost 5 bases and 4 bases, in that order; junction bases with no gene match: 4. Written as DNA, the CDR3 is TGTGCCAGCAGCCCGGGACTAGGTTACAATGAGCAGTTCTTC. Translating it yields CASSPGLGYNEQFF. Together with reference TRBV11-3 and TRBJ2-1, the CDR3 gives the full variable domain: EAGVVQSPRYKIIEKKQPVAFWCNPISGHNTLYWYLQNLGQGPELLIRYENEEAVDDSQLPKDRFSAERLKGVDSTLKIQPAELGDSAVYLCASSPGLGYNEQFFGPGTRLTVL.

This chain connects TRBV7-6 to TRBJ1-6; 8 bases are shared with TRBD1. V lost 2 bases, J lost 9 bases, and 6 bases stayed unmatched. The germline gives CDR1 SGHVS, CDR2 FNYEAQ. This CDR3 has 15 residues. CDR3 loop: CASSLRTGSSSPLHF. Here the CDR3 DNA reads TGTGCCAGCAGCTTACGGACAGGGTCAAGTTCACCCCTCCACTTT.

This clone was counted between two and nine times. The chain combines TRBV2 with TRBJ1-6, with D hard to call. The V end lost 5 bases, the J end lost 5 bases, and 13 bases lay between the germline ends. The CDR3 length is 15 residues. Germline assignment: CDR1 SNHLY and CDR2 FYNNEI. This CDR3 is CASSLDGYDNSPLHF. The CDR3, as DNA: TGTGCCAGCAGTCTCGACGGTTACGATAATTCACCCCTCCACTTT.

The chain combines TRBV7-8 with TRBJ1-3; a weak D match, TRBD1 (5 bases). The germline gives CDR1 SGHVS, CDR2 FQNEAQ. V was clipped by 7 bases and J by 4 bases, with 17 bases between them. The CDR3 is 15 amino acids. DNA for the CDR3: TGTGCCAGCACCATAAGGGAGGGGTACGGAAACACCATATATTTT. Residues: CASTIREGYGNTIYF. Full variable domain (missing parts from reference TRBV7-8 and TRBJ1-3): GAGVSQSPRYKVAKRGQDVALRCDPISGHVSLFWYQQALGQGPEFLTYFQNEAQLDKSGLPSDRFFAERPEGSVSTLKIQRTQQEDSAVYLCASTIREGYGNTIYFGEGSWLTVV.

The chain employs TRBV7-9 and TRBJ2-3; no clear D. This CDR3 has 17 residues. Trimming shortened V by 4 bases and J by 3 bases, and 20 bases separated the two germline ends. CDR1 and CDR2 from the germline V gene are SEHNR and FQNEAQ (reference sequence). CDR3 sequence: CASSSYDIRIGTDTQYF. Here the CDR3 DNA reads TGTGCCAGCAGCTCCTACGACATAAGGATTGGAACAGATACGCAGTATTTT.

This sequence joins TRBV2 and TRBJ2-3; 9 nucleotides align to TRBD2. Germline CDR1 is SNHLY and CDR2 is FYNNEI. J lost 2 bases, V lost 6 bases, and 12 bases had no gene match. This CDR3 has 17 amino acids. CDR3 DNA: TGTGCCAGCAGGAAGGGCGGGAGGGCCCTCTCCACAGATACGCAGTATTTT. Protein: CASRKGGRALSTDTQYF. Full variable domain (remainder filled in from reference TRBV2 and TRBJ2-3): EPEVTQTPSHQVTQMGQEVILRCVPISNHLYFYWYRQILGQKVEFLVSFYNNEISEKSEIFDDQFSVERPDGSNFTLKIRSTKLEDSAMYFCASRKGGRALSTDTQYFGPGTRLTVL.

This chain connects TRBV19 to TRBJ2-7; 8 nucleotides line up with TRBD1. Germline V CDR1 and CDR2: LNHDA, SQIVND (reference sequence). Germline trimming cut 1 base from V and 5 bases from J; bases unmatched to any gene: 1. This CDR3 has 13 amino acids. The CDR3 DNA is TGTGCCAGTAGTATAGCAGGGGGCGACGAGCAGTACTTC. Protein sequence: CASSIAGGDEQYF.

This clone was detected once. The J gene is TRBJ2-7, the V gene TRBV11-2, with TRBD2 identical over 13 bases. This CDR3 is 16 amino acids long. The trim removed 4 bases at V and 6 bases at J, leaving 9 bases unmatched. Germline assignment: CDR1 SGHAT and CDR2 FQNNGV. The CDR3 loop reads CASSWTSGRLRLEQYF. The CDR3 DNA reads TGTGCCAGCAGCTGGACTAGCGGGAGACTTCGGCTCGAGCAGTACTTC.

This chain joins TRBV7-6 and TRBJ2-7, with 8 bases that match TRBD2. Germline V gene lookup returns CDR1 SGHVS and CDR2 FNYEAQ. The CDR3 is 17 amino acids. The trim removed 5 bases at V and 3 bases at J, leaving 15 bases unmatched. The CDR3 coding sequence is TGTGCCAGCAGCCCCGCCGAGACTAGCGCGACGGGCTACGAGCAGTACTTC. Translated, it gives CASSPAETSATGYEQYF.

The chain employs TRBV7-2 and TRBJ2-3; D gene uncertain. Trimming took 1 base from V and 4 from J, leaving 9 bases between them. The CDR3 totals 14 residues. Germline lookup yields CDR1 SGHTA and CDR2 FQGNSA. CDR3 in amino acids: CASSLGRMADTQYF. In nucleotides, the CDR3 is TGTGCCAGCAGCTTAGGTAGGATGGCAGATACGCAGTATTTT.

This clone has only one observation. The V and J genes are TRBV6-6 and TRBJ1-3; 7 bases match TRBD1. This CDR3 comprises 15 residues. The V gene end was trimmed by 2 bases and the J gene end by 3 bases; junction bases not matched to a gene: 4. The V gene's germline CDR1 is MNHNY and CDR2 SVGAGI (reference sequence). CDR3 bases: TGTGCCAGCAGTTACCCAGGGGGACATGGAAACACCATATATTTT. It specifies CASSYPGGHGNTIYF.

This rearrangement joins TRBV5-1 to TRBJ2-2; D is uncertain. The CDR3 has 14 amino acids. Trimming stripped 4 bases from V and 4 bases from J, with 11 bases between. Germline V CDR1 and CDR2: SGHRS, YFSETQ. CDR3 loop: CASSPGFSTGELFF. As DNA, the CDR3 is TGCGCCAGCAGCCCCGGTTTCTCCACCGGGGAGCTGTTTTTT.

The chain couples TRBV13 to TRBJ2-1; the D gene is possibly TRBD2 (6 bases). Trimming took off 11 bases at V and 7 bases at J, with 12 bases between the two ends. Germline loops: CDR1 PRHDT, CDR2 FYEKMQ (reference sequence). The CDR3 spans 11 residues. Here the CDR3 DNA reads TGTGCCGGGGGGTCTATGAATGAGCAGTTCTTC. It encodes CAGGSMNEQFF.

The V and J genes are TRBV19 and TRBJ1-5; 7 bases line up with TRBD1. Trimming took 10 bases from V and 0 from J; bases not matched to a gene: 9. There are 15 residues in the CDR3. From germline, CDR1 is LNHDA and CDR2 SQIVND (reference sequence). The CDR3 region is CATRQGLNSNQPQHF. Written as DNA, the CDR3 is TGTGCCACCCGACAGGGACTTAATAGCAATCAGCCCCAGCATTTT.

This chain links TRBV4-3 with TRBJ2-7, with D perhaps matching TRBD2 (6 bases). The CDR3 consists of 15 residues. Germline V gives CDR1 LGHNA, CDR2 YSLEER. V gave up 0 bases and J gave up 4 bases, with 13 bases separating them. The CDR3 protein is CASSQELATSYEQYF. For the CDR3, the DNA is TGCGCCAGCAGCCAAGAACTAGCCACCTCGTACGAGCAGTACTTC.

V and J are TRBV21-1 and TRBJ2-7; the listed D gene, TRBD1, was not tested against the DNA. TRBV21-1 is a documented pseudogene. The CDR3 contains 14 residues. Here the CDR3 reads CASSNGTVSYEQYF. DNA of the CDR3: TGTGCCAGCAGCAACGGGACAGTCTCCTACGAGCAGTACTTC.